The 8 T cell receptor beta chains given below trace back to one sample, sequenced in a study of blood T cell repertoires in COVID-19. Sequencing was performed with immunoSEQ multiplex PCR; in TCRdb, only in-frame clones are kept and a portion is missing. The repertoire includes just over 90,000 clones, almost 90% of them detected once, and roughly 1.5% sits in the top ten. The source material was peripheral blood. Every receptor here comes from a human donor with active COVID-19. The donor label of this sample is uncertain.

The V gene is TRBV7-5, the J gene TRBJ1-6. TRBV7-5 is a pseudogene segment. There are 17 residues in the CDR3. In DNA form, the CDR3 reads TGTGTCAGAAGCTTAGTCCGAGATTCTCCGGAGGATTCACCCCTCCACTTT. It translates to CVRSLVRDSPEDSPLHF.

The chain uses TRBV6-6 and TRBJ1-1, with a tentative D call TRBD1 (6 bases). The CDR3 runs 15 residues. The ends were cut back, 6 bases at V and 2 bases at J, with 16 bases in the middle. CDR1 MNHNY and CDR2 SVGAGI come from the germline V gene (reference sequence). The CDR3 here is CASRPPGHPNTEAFF. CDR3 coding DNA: TGTGCCAGCAGGCCTCCGGGACACCCTAACACTGAAGCTTTCTTT.

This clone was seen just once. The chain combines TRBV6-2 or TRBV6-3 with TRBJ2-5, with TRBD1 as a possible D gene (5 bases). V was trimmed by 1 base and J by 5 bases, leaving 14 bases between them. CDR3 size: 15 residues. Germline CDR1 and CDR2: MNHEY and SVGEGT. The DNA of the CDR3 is TGTGCCAGCAGTTACTTCGGTGGGGCGCTGGAGACCCAGTACTTC. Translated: CASSYFGGALETQYF.

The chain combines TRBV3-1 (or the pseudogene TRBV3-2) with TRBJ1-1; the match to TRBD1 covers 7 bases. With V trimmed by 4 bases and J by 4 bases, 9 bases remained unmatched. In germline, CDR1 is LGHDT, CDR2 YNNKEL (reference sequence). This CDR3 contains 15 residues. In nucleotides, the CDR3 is TGTGCCAGCAGCCGAAACTCACAGGGGCCCACTGAAGCTTTCTTT. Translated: CASSRNSQGPTEAFF.

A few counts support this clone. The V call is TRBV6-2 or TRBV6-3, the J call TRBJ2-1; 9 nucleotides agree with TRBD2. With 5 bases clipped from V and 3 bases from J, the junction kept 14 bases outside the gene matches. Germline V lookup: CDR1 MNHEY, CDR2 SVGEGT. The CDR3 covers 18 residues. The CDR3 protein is CASSKLLGSGGFYNEQFF. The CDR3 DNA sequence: TGTGCCAGCAGTAAGCTTTTAGGGAGCGGGGGGTTCTACAATGAGCAGTTCTTC.

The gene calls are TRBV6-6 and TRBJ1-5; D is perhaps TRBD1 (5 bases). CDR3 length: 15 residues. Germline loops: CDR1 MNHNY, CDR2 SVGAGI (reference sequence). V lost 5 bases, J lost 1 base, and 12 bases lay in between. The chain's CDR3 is CASSIVGESNQPQHF. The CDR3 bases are TGTGCCAGCAGTATAGTAGGGGAAAGCAATCAGCCCCAGCATTTT.

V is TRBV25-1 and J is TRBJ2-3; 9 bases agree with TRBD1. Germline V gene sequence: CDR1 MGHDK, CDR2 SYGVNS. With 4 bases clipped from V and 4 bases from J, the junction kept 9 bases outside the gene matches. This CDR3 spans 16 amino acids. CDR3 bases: TGTGCCAGCAGTGCACCCGGGACAGGGTTGGCAGATACGCAGTATTTT. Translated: CASSAPGTGLADTQYF.

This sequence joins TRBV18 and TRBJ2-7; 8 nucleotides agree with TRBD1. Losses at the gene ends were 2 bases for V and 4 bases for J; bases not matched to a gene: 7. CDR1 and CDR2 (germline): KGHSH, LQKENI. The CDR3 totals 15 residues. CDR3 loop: CASSPGQGPNYEQYF. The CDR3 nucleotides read TGTGCCAGCTCACCAGGACAGGGCCCCAATTACGAGCAGTACTTC.